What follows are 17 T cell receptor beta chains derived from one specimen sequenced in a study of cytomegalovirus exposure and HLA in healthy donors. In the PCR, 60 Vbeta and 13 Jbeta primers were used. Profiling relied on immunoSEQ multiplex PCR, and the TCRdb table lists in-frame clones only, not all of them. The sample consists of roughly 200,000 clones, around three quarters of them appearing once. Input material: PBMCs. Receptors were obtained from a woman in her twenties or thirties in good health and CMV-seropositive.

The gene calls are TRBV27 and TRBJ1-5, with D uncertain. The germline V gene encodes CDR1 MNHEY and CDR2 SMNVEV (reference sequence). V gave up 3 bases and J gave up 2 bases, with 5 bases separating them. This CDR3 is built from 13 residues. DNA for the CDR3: TGTGCCAGCAGTTTCACAGGCAATCAGCCCCAGCATTTT. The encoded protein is CASSFTGNQPQHF.

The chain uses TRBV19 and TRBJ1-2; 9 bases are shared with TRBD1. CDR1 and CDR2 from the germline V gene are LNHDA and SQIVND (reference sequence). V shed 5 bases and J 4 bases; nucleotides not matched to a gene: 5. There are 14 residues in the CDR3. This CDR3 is CASSAGQGSYGYTF. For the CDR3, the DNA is TGTGCCAGTAGTGCGGGACAGGGAAGCTATGGCTACACCTTC.

CDR3 amino acids: CASSLPGTGPYGYTF. The CDR3 DNA follows: TGTGCCAGCAGCTTGCCCGGGACAGGACCATATGGCTACACCTTC. V gene TRBV7-8 combines with J gene TRBJ1-2; the match to TRBD1 covers 8 bases. The CDR3 is 15 amino acids. The V and J ends lost 3 bases and 5 bases, in that order; junction bases with no gene match: 8. CDR1 and CDR2 from the germline V gene are SGHVS and FQNEAQ. Together with reference TRBV7-8 and TRBJ1-2, the CDR3 gives the full variable domain: GAGVSQSPRYKVAKRGQDVALRCDPISGHVSLFWYQQALGQGPEFLTYFQNEAQLDKSGLPSDRFFAERPEGSVSTLKIQRTQQEDSAVYLCASSLPGTGPYGYTFGSGTRLTVV.

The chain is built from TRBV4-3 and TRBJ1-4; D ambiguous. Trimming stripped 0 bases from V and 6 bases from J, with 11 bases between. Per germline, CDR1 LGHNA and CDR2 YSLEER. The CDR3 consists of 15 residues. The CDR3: CASSQEASRHEKLFF. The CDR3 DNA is TGCGCCAGCAGCCAAGAGGCCTCTAGGCATGAAAAACTGTTTTTT.

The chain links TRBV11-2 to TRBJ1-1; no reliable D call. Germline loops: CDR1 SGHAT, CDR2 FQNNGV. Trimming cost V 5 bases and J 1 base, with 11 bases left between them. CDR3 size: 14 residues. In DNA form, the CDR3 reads TGTGCCAGCAGCACCAACCTAGAGAACACTGAAGCTTTCTTT. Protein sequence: CASSTNLENTEAFF. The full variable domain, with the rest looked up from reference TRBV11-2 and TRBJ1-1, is EAGVAQSPRYKIIEKRQSVAFWCNPISGHATLYWYQQILGQGPKLLIQFQNNGVVDDSQLPKDRFSAERLKGVDSTLKIQPAKLEDSAVYLCASSTNLENTEAFFGQGTRLTVV.

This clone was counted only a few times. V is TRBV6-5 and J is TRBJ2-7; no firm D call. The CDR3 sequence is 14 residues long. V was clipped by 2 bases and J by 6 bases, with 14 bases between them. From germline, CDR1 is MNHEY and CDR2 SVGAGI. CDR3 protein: CASSYLSERGEQYF. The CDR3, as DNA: TGTGCCAGCAGTTACCTTTCCGAGAGAGGCGAGCAGTACTTC.

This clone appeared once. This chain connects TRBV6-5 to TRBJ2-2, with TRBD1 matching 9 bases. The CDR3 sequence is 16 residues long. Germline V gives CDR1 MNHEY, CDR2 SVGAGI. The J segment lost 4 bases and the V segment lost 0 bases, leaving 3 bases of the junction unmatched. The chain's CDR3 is CASSYSDRGGTGELFF. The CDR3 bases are TGTGCCAGCAGTTACTCGGACAGGGGAGGCACCGGGGAGCTGTTTTTT.

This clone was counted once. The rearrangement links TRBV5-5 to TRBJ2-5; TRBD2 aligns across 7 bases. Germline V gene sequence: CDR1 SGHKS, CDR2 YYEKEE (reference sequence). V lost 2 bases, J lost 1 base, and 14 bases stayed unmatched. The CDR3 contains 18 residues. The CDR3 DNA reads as TGTGCCAGCAGCTTCGTGATCAATAGCGGGTCCTCCCAAGAGACCCAGTACTTC. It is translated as CASSFVINSGSSQETQYF.

The CDR3 DNA reads TGTGCCAGCATGGTACAGGGGGCCTACGAGCAGTACTTC. As protein: CASMVQGAYEQYF. This chain uses TRBV2 with TRBJ2-7; 8 bases match TRBD1. Trimming took 7 bases from V and 2 from J; bases not matched to a gene: 4. Per germline, CDR1 SNHLY and CDR2 FYNNEI. The CDR3 covers 13 residues. The full variable domain, its missing parts supplied by reference TRBV2 and TRBJ2-7, is EPEVTQTPSHQVTQMGQEVILRCVPISNHLYFYWYRQILGQKVEFLVSFYNNEISEKSEIFDDQFSVERPDGSNFTLKIRSTKLEDSAMYFCASMVQGAYEQYFGPGTRLTVT.

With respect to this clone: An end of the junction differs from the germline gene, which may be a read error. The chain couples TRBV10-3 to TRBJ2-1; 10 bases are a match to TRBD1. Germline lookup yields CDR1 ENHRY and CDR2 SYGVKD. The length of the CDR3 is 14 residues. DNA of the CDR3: TGTGCCATCTCAGAGACAGGGGGCTACAGTGAGCAGTTCTTC. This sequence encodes CAISETGGYSEQFF.

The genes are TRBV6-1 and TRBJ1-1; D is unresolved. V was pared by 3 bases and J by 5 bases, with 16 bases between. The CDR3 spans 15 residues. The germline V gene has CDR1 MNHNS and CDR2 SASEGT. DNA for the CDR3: TGTGCCAGCAGTGATATCGTCGGGTTAGGAACTGAAGCTTTCTTT. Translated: CASSDIVGLGTEAFF.

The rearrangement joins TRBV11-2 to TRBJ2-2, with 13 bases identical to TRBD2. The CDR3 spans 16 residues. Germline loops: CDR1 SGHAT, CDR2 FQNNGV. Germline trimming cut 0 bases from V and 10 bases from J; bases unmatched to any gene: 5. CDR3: CASSLEGGLAGTELFF. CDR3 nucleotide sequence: TGTGCCAGCAGCTTAGAAGGGGGACTAGCGGGAACGGAGCTGTTTTTT.

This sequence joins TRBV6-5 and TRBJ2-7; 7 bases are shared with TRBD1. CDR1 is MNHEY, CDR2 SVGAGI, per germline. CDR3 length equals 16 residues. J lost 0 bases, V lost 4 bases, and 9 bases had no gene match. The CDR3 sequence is CASSWRGQARSYEQYF. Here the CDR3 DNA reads TGTGCCAGCAGTTGGAGAGGACAGGCCCGCTCCTACGAGCAGTACTTC.

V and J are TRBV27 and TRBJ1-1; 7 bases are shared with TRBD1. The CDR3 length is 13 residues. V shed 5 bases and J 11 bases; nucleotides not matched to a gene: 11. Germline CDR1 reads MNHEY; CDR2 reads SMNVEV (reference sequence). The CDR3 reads CASSLGRGLGAFF. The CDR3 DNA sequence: TGTGCCAGCAGTCTGGGAAGGGGGCTCGGTGCTTTCTTT.

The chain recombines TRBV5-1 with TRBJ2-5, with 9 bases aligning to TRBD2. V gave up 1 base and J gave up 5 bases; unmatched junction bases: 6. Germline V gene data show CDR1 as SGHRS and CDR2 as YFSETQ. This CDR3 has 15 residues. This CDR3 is CASSLPLAGYETQYF. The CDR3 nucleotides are TGCGCCAGCAGCTTGCCTCTAGCGGGATATGAGACCCAGTACTTC.

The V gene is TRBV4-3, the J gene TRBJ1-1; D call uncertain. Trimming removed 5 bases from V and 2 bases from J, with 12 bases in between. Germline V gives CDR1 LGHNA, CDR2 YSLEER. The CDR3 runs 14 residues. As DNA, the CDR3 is TGCGCCAGCAGCGATGACACCTTTAACACTGAAGCTTTCTTT. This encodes CASSDDTFNTEAFF.

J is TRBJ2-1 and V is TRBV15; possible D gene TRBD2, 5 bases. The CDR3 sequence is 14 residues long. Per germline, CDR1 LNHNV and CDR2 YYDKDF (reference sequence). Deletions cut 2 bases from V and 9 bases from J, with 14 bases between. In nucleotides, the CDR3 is TGTGCCACCAGCAGACCCAACGGGGTTCTTGAGCAGTTCTTC. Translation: CATSRPNGVLEQFF.